This T cell receptor beta chain is from a study of beta chain features in type 1 diabetes. Study overall: Analysis included 100 million to 140 million sorted cells drawn from all samples.

The germline V gene encodes CDR1 MNHNS and CDR2 SASEGT. Trimming left V 2 bases short and J 5 bases short, with 12 bases between. The CDR3 runs to 14 residues. Notes on this clone: Its antigen is undetermined.

Overall study findings and caveats: Naive, central memory and Treg TCRB repertoires appeared more alike in patients than in healthy donors. VDJ junctions from patients with type 1 diabetes contained fewer insertions and more deletions. Moderately but significantly shorter TCRB CDR3s were found in Type 1 diabetes patients in all four CD4+ subsets.

TCRB transcripts that were expressed got sequenced, as all of the isolated RNA had been reverse transcribed. Libraries were prepared by immunoSEQ multiplex PCR; TCRdb keeps only in-frame clonotypes and omits some of them. The sample holds more than 250,000 clones, 24% seen once. The rearrangement links TRBV6-1 to TRBJ1-1, with a tentative D call TRBD1 (6 bases). The specimen sequenced was naive CD4+ T cells from blood. The clonotype comes from a woman in her 30s with type 1 diabetes. CDR3 region: CASSEISQGTEAFF. CDR3 sequence (DNA): TGTGCCAGCAGTGAAATTTCCCAGGGGACTGAAGCTTTCTTT.